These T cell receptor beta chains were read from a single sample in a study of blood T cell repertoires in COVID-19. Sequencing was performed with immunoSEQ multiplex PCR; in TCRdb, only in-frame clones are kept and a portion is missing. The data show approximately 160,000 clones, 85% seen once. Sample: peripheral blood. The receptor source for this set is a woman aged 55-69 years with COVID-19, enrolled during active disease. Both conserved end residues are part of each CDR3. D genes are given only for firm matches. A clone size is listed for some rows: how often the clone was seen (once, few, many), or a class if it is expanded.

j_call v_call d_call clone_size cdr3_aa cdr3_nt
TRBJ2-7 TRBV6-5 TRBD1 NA CASRPGQGSYEQYF TGTGCCAGCAGGCCCGGACAGGGTTCCTACGAGCAGTACTTC
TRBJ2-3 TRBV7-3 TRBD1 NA CASSLTTSLTGVDTQYF TGTGCCAGCAGCTTAACAACCTCGCTTACAGGGGTGGATACGCAGTATTTT
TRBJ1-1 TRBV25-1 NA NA CASSEYIGPGEAFF TGTGCCAGCAGTGAATATATTGGGCCGGGGGAAGCTTTCTTT
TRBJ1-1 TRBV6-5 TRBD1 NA CASETGGMNTEAFF TGTGCCAGCGAGACAGGGGGAATGAACACTGAAGCTTTCTTT
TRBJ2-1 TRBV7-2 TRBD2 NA CASSPGRRGGQNEQFF TGTGCCAGCAGCCCCGGACGGCGGGGGGGCCAGAATGAGCAGTTCTTC
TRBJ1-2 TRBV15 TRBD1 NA CATSPRTGHNYGYTF TGTGCCACCAGCCCTAGGACAGGGCATAACTATGGCTACACCTTC
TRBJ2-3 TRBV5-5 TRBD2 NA CASSHAPGTSGASPQYF TGTGCCAGCAGCCATGCGCCGGGGACTAGCGGAGCTTCCCCGCAGTATTTT
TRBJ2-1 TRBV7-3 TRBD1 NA CASSLGQYMNEQFF TGTGCCAGCAGCCTGGGACAGTACATGAATGAGCAGTTCTTC
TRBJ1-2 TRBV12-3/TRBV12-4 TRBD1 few CASGRPGGYGYTF TGTGCCAGTGGTAGGCCAGGGGGTTATGGCTACACCTTC
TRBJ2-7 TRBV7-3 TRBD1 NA CASSRSGTGYEQYF TGTGCCAGCAGCAGATCCGGGACAGGCTACGAGCAGTACTTC
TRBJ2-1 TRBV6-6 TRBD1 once CASSPRWGTGGYNEQFF TGTGCCAGCAGTCCTCGCTGGGGGACAGGGGGATACAATGAGCAGTTCTTC
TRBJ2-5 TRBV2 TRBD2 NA CASSEGTSGRGQETQYF TGTGCCAGCAGTGAAGGGACTAGCGGGAGGGGACAAGAGACCCAGTACTTC
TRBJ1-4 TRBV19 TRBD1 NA CASSFDRGEKLFF TGTGCCAGTAGTTTCGACAGGGGTGAAAAACTGTTTTTT
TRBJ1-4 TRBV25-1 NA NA CASSLSVNEKLFF TGTGCCAGCAGTCTGTCAGTTAATGAAAAACTGTTTTTT
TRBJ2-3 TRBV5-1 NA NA CASSFGGGDTDTQYF TGCGCCAGCAGCTTTGGCGGAGGGGACACAGATACGCAGTATTTT
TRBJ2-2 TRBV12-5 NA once CASGTDRITGELFF TGTGCTAGTGGTACCGACAGAATCACCGGGGAGCTGTTTTTT
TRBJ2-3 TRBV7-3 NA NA CASSSSGDTQYF TGTGCCAGCAGCTCCTCCGGGGATACGCAGTATTTT
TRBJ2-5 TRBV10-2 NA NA CASSEYGSGETQYF TGCGCCAGCAGTGAGTACGGGAGTGGAGAGACCCAGTACTTC
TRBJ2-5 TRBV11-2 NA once CASSLTGQVWETQYF TGTGCCAGCAGCTTAACGGGACAAGTATGGGAGACCCAGTACTTC
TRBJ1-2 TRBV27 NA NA CASSFGQAPYGYTF TGTGCCAGCAGTTTTGGGCAGGCGCCTTATGGCTACACCTTC
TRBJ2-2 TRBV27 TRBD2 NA CASSLWPPGLADNTGELFF TGTGCCAGCAGTTTATGGCCCCCGGGACTAGCGGACAACACCGGGGAGCTGTTTTTT
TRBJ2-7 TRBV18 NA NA CASSPGASYEQYF TGTGCCAGCTCACCGGGGGCGTCCTACGAGCAGTACTTC
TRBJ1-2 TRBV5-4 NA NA CASSLAVGAGGYTF TGTGCCAGCAGCTTGGCCGTCGGCGCAGGGGGCTACACCTTC
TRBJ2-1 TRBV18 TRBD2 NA CASSRGRDNEQFF TGTGCCAGCTCACGGGGGAGGGACAATGAGCAGTTCTTC
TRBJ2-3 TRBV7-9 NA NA CASSFRGQSTDTQYF TGTGCCAGCAGCTTTCGAGGACAGAGCACAGATACGCAGTATTTT
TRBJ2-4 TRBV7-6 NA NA CASSLWEAGAKNIQYF TGTGCCAGCAGCTTATGGGAAGCGGGAGCCAAAAACATTCAGTACTTC
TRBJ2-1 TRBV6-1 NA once CASSEAPGLGEQFF TGTGCCAGCAGTGAAGCGCCAGGTTTGGGTGAGCAGTTCTTC
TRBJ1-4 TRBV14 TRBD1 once CASSADRGFEKLFF TGTGCCAGCAGCGCGGACAGGGGTTTTGAAAAACTGTTTTTT
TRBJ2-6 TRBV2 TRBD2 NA CASTETSGGAGANVLTF TGTGCCAGCACTGAGACTAGCGGAGGGGCTGGGGCCAACGTCCTGACTTTC
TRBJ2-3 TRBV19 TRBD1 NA CASSSGQGPTDTQYF TGTGCCAGTAGTTCGGGACAGGGGCCCACAGATACGCAGTATTTT
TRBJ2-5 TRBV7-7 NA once CASSPWTIEETQYF TGTGCTAGCAGCCCTTGGACTATCGAAGAGACCCAGTACTTC
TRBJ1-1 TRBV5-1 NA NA CASSPIIRQNTEAFF TGCGCCAGCAGCCCGATTATCAGGCAGAACACTGAAGCTTTCTTT
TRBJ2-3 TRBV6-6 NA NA CASSPDPPTITDTQYF TGTGCCAGCAGTCCCGATCCCCCAACAATCACAGATACGCAGTATTTT
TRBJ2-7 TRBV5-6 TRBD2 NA CASEGASGRYSSYEQYF TGTGCCAGCGAGGGGGCTAGCGGGAGGTATAGCTCCTACGAGCAGTACTTC
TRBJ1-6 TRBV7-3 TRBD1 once CASSPGQANSPLHF TGTGCCAGCAGCCCCGGACAGGCCAATTCACCCCTCCACTTT